The TCR beta chain described here comes from a study of blood T cell repertoires in COVID-19. Study-wide context: Donors in the United States, Italy and Spain gave samples during acute or convalescent COVID-19. The cDNA or gDNA used as material had been derived from T cells, B-cell-depleted T cells, or PBMCs.

The J segment lost 8 bases and the V segment lost 4 bases, leaving 5 bases of the junction unmatched. The CDR3 extends over 15 amino acids. Germline V gene sequence: CDR1 SGHRS, CDR2 YFSETQ. Repertoires were generated with immunoSEQ multiplex PCR, while TCRdb's copy carries only in-frame clones and drops some. The table records approximately 150,000 clones, around 86% of them present only once. Sequenced sample: peripheral blood. This rearrangement joins TRBV5-1 to TRBJ2-1; 14 bases agree with TRBD2. This receptor was taken from a man in his sixties or seventies who had recovered from COVID-19. CDR3: CASSLRLAGGHEQFF. CDR3 nucleotide sequence: TGCGCCAGCAGCCTTCGACTAGCGGGGGGGCATGAGCAGTTCTTC.